This TCR beta chain derives from a study of cytomegalovirus exposure and HLA in healthy donors. The ends were cut back, 4 bases at V and 7 bases at J, with 11 bases in the middle. The CDR3 extends over 13 amino acids. Germline values: CDR1 MGHDK, CDR2 SYGVNS. Data came from immunoSEQ multiplex PCR; TCRdb stores just in-frame clones and leaves some out. The table has about 180,000 clones, roughly nine tenths seen once. Sample: PBMCs. The clonotype comes from a man younger than 30 in good health and CMV-seropositive. V gene TRBV25-1 combines with J gene TRBJ2-4, with TRBD1 as a possible D gene (5 bases). The CDR3 loop is CASSVTGSNIQYF. The CDR3 DNA sequence: TGTGCCAGCAGTGTTACAGGTAGCAACATTCAGTACTTC.